The clone carrying this T cell receptor (beta chain) was seen only a few times. Its antigen is not identified. This entry belongs to a study of shared clonotypes between healthy human individuals. The CDR3 spans 15 residues. V lost 4 bases, J lost 2 bases, and 4 bases stayed unmatched. Germline CDR1 is SEHNR and CDR2 is FQNEAQ (reference sequence). Caucasian adults living in Nashville, Tennessee, provided all samples. The assay was immunoSEQ multiplex PCR, and TCRdb's table has in-frame clones only and misses some. The table shows 2 million to 3 million clones, with around nine tenths occurring only once. General study points: The four-donor shared clonotypes exceeded non-shared clonotypes in generation probability, with non-shared ones scoring lower.

This sequence joins TRBV7-9 and TRBJ1-5; 8 nucleotides match TRBD1. Sequenced input: naive CD4+ T cells sorted from blood. The sample's subset: CD45RA+ positively selected. The source is a man in his late teens or twenties in good health. The CDR3 DNA reads TGTGCCAGCAGCTCCGAGGACAGGGGCAATCAGCCCCAGCATTTT. Translation: CASSSEDRGNQPQHF.